This T cell receptor beta chain was documented in a study of Graves' ophthalmopathy and Graves' hyperthyroidism. Study at large: Prior to any treatment, peripheral blood was collected at the time of initial diagnosis.

This clonotype was detected many times. The germline V gene has CDR1 SGDLS and CDR2 YYNGEE. The CDR3 extends over 13 amino acids. V was clipped by 4 bases and J by 0 bases; unmatched bases: 1. Ineligible for inclusion were patients with other autoimmune diseases, uncontrolled infections, pregnancy or lactation. Orbital computed tomography, thyroid ultrasound, TRAb, serum thyroxine and clinical symptoms formed the basis of diagnosis. Amplified material comprised TCR beta CDR3 regions derived from RNA transcripts. Second-round multiplex PCR came after a first-round RT-PCR that employed HTBI primers. TCRdb re-derived calls from the multiplex PCR reads in MiXCR, one entry per CDR3 protein. This sample has about 500,000 distinct CDR3 sequences, with under 15% found just once.

This TCR came from a woman aged 25 to 39 with Graves' ophthalmopathy. The J gene is TRBJ2-7, the V gene TRBV9; 7 positions agree with TRBD2. The sample consisted of blood. The CDR3 protein is CASSSGASYEQYF. The DNA of the CDR3 is TGTGCCAGCAGCAGCGGGGCCTCCTACGAGCAGTACTTC.